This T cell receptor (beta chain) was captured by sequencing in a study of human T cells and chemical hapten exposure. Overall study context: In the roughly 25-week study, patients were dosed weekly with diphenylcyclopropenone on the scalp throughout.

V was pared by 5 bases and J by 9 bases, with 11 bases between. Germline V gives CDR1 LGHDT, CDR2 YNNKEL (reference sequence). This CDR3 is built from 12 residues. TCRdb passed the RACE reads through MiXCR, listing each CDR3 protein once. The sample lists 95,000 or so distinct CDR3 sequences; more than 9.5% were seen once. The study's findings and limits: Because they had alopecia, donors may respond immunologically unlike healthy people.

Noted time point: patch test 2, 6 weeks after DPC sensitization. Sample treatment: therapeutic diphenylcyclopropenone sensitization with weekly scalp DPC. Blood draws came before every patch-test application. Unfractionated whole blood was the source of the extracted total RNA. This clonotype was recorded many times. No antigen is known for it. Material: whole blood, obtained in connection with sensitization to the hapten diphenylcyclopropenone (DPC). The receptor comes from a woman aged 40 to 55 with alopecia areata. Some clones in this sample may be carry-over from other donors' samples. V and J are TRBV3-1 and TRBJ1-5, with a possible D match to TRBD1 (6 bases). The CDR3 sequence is CASSGEGGPQHF. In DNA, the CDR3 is TGTGCCAGCAGCGGAGAAGGGGGGCCCCAGCATTTT.